The 2 T cell receptor beta chains listed next were all sequenced from one sample in a study of T cell repertoires in cytomegalovirus infection. MiXCR, applied by TCRdb to the reads, yields one record per CDR3 protein. The sample consists of around 440,000 distinct CDR3 sequences, about 11% of them appearing once. Sequences were obtained from PBMCs. The receptor source for this set is a human donor in good health (CMV status not recorded). Some clones in this sample may be carry-over from other donors' samples.

This clonotype has a handful of counts. The CDR3 spells CAISPIGGSEAFF. Written as DNA, the CDR3 is TGTGCCATCAGTCCAATTGGGGGGTCTGAAGCTTTCTTT. The V call is TRBV10-3, the J call TRBJ1-1; a weak D match, TRBD1 (5 bases). Germline-derived CDR1 and CDR2 are ENHRY and SYGVKD. V was trimmed by 5 bases and J by 6 bases, leaving 13 bases between them. The CDR3 loop spans 13 amino acids.

This clonotype was seen many times. The rearrangement joins TRBV7-2 to TRBJ2-7; 8 bases are shared with TRBD1. This CDR3 contains 14 residues. CDR1 is SGHTA and CDR2 is FQGNSA in the germline V gene. Losses at the gene ends were 3 bases for V and 5 bases for J; bases not matched to a gene: 6. For the CDR3, the DNA is TGTGCCAGCAGCTTGGGACAGGCGAAGGACGAGCAGTACTTC. Protein sequence: CASSLGQAKDEQYF.